These T cell receptor beta chains were read from a single sample in a study of shared clonotypes between healthy human individuals. The assay was immunoSEQ multiplex PCR, and TCRdb's table has in-frame clones only and misses some. Of fewer than 600,000 clones listed, 79% are singletons. The sequencing sample was made of PBMCs. The receptor set was obtained from a woman in her thirties or forties in good health. Some clones in this sample may be carry-over from other donors' samples. The CDR3 runs from the conserved cysteine through the conserved F or W. Each record gives: V gene, clone size, D gene, J gene, CDR3 protein, CDR3 DNA. A D gene is named only where the DNA matches it firmly. Some rows have no size entry. The others give once, few or many, or a class for an expanded clone.

TRBV7-9	-	-	TRBJ1-5	CASSPWDYNQPQHF	TGTGCCAGCAGCCCCTGGGACTACAATCAGCCCCAGCATTTT
TRBV21-1	-	-	TRBJ2-1	CASSPKVLAGGLDEQFF	TGTGCCAGCAGCCCAAAAGTACTAGCGGGAGGACTGGATGAGCAGTTCTTC
TRBV10-3	once	TRBD1	TRBJ2-1	CAIRPGQDYNEQFF	TGTGCCATCAGGCCGGGACAGGATTACAATGAGCAGTTCTTC
TRBV28	-	TRBD1	TRBJ2-1	CASSPSGTGFEDEQFF	TGTGCCAGCAGTCCCTCCGGGACAGGGTTCGAAGATGAGCAGTTCTTC
TRBV6-1	-	TRBD2	TRBJ2-7	CASSGRGGLAGVAYEQYF	TGTGCCAGCAGTGGAAGAGGGGGACTAGCGGGAGTTGCCTACGAGCAGTACTTC
TRBV28	-	TRBD2	TRBJ2-7	CASSLWGLAGGNSYEQYF	TGTGCCAGCAGTTTATGGGGACTAGCGGGAGGGAACTCCTACGAGCAGTACTTC
TRBV7-9	-	-	TRBJ2-5	CASSLEGLATQYF	TGTGCCAGCAGCTTAGAAGGGCTAGCGACCCAGTACTTC
TRBV29-1	-	TRBD2	TRBJ2-3	CSVDQSGSGPTQYF	TGCAGCGTTGATCAGAGCGGGAGTGGCCCAACGCAGTATTTT
TRBV6-6	-	-	TRBJ1-3	CASSYSTGTGNTIYF	TGTGCCAGCAGTTACTCGACCGGGACTGGAAACACCATATATTTT
TRBV15	once	TRBD2	TRBJ2-1	CATSRLAGVNNEQFF	TGTGCCACCAGCAGATTAGCGGGAGTTAACAATGAGCAGTTCTTC
TRBV27	-	-	TRBJ1-3	CASSSQGTGNTIYF	TGTGCCAGCAGTTCACAGGGAACTGGAAACACCATATATTTT
TRBV19	-	-	TRBJ1-5	CASTSLWGGNQPQHF	TGTGCCAGTACCTCACTGTGGGGCGGCAATCAGCCCCAGCATTTT
TRBV5-1	-	TRBD1	TRBJ2-2	CASIDTGQGDTGELFF	TGCGCCAGCATAGACACGGGACAGGGGGACACCGGGGAGCTGTTTTTT
TRBV19	-	TRBD1	TRBJ1-2	CASSSRQGASGGYTF	TGTGCCAGTAGTTCACGACAGGGGGCGTCTGGGGGCTACACCTTC
TRBV5-4	-	-	TRBJ1-1	CASSLGVQFGTEAFF	TGTGCCAGCAGCTTGGGAGTACAATTTGGCACTGAAGCTTTCTTT
TRBV5-8	-	TRBD1	TRBJ2-5	CASSRGQEVDQETQYF	TGTGCCAGCTCGAGGGGACAGGAGGTGGATCAAGAGACCCAGTACTTC
TRBV29-1	-	-	TRBJ1-2	CSVQGSGYGYTF	TGCAGCGTGCAGGGTTCGGGCTATGGCTACACCTTC
TRBV4-1	-	-	TRBJ2-1	CASSPLGLAPWDEQFF	TGCGCCAGCAGCCCCCTAGGCCTAGCGCCCTGGGATGAGCAGTTCTTC
TRBV11-2	few	TRBD2	TRBJ2-7	CASSPRTSGRDEQYF	TGTGCCAGCAGCCCCCGGACTAGCGGGAGGGACGAGCAGTACTTC
TRBV28	-	-	TRBJ2-6	CASRKSPGAPGANVLTF	TGTGCCAGCAGAAAATCGCCGGGGGCGCCCGGGGCCAACGTCCTGACTTTC
TRBV30	-	TRBD1	TRBJ1-4	CAWSIGGTGSEKLFF	TGTGCCTGGAGTATTGGCGGGACAGGGTCTGAAAAACTGTTTTTT
TRBV5-1	-	-	TRBJ1-1	CASSSIPGNTEAFF	TGCGCCAGCAGCTCAATACCGGGGAACACTGAAGCTTTCTTT
TRBV7-9	-	-	TRBJ1-4	CASTSGGEKEEKLFF	TGTGCCAGCACCTCCGGGGGGGAGAAGGAAGAAAAACTGTTTTTT
TRBV6-1	-	-	TRBJ2-7	CASNGRGGSYEQYF	TGTGCCAGCAACGGCAGGGGGGGCTCCTACGAGCAGTACTTC
TRBV7-2	-	TRBD1	TRBJ2-5	CASSFDRGERETQYF	TGTGCCAGCAGCTTCGACAGGGGCGAGAGAGAGACCCAGTACTTC
TRBV30	-	TRBD2	TRBJ2-3	CAWIRLAGRTDTQYF	TGTGCCTGGATCCGACTAGCGGGAAGAACAGATACGCAGTATTTT
TRBV28	-	TRBD1	TRBJ2-1	CASRETGEHNEQFF	TGTGCCAGCAGAGAGACAGGGGAACACAATGAGCAGTTCTTC
TRBV6-6	-	-	TRBJ1-1	CASTREGPNTEAFF	TGTGCCAGCACCCGCGAGGGACCCAACACTGAAGCTTTCTTT
TRBV7-6	once	TRBD1	TRBJ2-3	CASSLFRMAGDRATDTQYF	TGTGCCAGCAGCTTATTCCGAATGGCAGGGGACAGGGCCACAGATACGCAGTATTTT
TRBV5-1	-	TRBD2	TRBJ2-2	CASSLSAGVGELFF	TGCGCCAGCAGCTTGTCGGCGGGAGTCGGGGAGCTGTTTTTT
TRBV25-1	-	-	TRBJ1-1	CASRGGTEENKNTEAFF	TGTGCCAGCAGGGGGGGAACAGAGGAGAATAAAAACACTGAAGCTTTCTTT
TRBV6-1	-	-	TRBJ2-2	CASSDQGIKTGELFF	TGTGCCAGCAGTGATCAGGGGATAAAAACCGGGGAGCTGTTTTTT
TRBV2	once	TRBD2	TRBJ2-3	CASRGGSGIDTQYF	TGTGCCAGTAGGGGGGGTAGCGGGATTGATACGCAGTATTTT
TRBV19	-	TRBD1	TRBJ1-5	CASSIGTGGNQPQHF	TGTGCCAGTAGTATTGGGACAGGGGGCAATCAGCCCCAGCATTTT
TRBV30	-	TRBD2	TRBJ2-1	CAWRGLAGVYQQFF	TGTGCCTGGCGTGGACTAGCCGGGGTCTATCAGCAGTTCTTC
TRBV7-7	many	-	TRBJ2-1	CASSLVPEAYNEQFF	TGTGCCAGCAGCTTAGTTCCAGAGGCCTACAATGAGCAGTTCTTC
TRBV30	-	-	TRBJ2-3	CAWSVRQITDTQYF	TGTGCCTGGAGTGTACGGCAGATTACAGATACGCAGTATTTT
TRBV10-3	-	-	TRBJ2-5	CAIRGSLQETQYF	TGTGCCATCAGGGGGTCGCTCCAAGAGACCCAGTACTTC
TRBV4-1	-	-	TRBJ2-1	CASSQVGLDYNEQFF	TGCGCCAGCAGCCAAGTGGGGCTGGATTACAATGAGCAGTTCTTC
TRBV6-5	-	-	TRBJ2-7	CASSYGGSAYEQYF	TGTGCCAGCAGTTATGGGGGGTCGGCCTACGAGCAGTACTTC
TRBV7-3	-	-	TRBJ1-1	CASSLTGAGTEAFF	TGTGCCAGCAGCTTAACAGGGGCAGGGACTGAAGCTTTCTTT
TRBV18	-	-	TRBJ2-5	CASSLGQQETQYF	TGTGCCAGCTCACTCGGACAGCAAGAGACCCAGTACTTC
TRBV15	-	-	TRBJ2-2	CATSRVNTGELFF	TGTGCCACCAGCAGAGTTAACACCGGGGAGCTGTTTTTT
TRBV11-2	-	-	TRBJ2-3	CASSPTGRFTDTQYF	TGTGCCAGCAGCCCTACTGGCAGGTTCACAGATACGCAGTATTTT
TRBV5-1	-	TRBD1	TRBJ1-5	CASSLGLDRDGSQPQHF	TGCGCCAGCAGCTTGGGCTTGGACAGGGATGGAAGTCAGCCCCAGCATTTT
TRBV28	-	TRBD1	TRBJ1-2	CASSLQTGGGRGYTF	TGTGCCAGCAGTTTACAGACAGGGGGCGGTCGTGGCTACACCTTC
TRBV7-8	-	TRBD1	TRBJ1-3	CASSYGTGPGAGNTIYF	TGTGCCAGCAGCTATGGGACAGGGCCGGGTGCTGGAAACACCATATATTTT
TRBV5-4	-	-	TRBJ2-7	CASSLGSGSSYEQYF	TGTGCCAGCAGCTTGGGTTCTGGGAGCTCCTACGAGCAGTACTTC
TRBV28	once	-	TRBJ1-2	CASSPGARGYTF	TGTGCCAGCAGTCCAGGGGCGAGGGGCTACACCTTC
TRBV11-2	-	-	TRBJ2-6	CASSLVISGANVLTF	TGTGCCAGCAGCTTAGTTATCTCTGGGGCCAACGTCCTGACTTTC
TRBV30	-	-	TRBJ2-1	CAWSGEHNEQFF	TGTGCCTGGAGTGGGGAGCACAATGAGCAGTTCTTC
TRBV18	-	-	TRBJ2-7	CASSPLIEQYF	TGTGCCAGCTCACCATTAATAGAGCAGTACTTC
TRBV5-1	-	-	TRBJ1-6	CASSLSGSSNSPLHF	TGCGCCAGCAGCTTGAGCGGGAGCTCAAATTCACCCCTCCACTTT
TRBV5-8	many	-	TRBJ2-2	CASSPRRGPLNTGELFF	TGTGCCAGCAGCCCCCGGAGGGGCCCATTAAACACCGGGGAGCTGTTTTTT
TRBV9	-	TRBD2	TRBJ2-3	CASSARTSGEYTDTQYF	TGTGCCAGCAGCGCCCGGACTAGCGGGGAATACACAGATACGCAGTATTTT